The 16 T cell receptor beta chains reported below all come from one sample, sequenced in a study of blood T cell repertoires in COVID-19. Repertoires were generated with immunoSEQ multiplex PCR, while TCRdb's copy carries only in-frame clones and drops some. The sample has roughly 200,000 clones, 88% seen once. The sequenced sample consisted of PBMCs or T cells enriched from blood (not recorded which). Receptors were obtained from a woman between 25 and 40 years old who had recovered from COVID-19.

The chain recombines TRBV4-3 with TRBJ2-2; 9 bases map to TRBD1. The CDR3 consists of 18 residues. Germline V gives CDR1 LGHNA, CDR2 YSLEER. J lost 9 bases, V lost 3 bases, and 17 bases had no gene match. Here the CDR3 reads CASSHTVGDRAFARELFF. The CDR3 nucleotides read TGCGCCAGCAGCCACACGGTGGGGGACAGGGCCTTCGCCCGGGAGCTGTTTTTT.

This chain connects TRBV6-5 to TRBJ1-2; TRBD1 matches 7 bases. Germline V gene data show CDR1 as MNHEY and CDR2 as SVGAGI. V shed 6 bases and J 4 bases; nucleotides not matched to a gene: 8. The CDR3 totals 14 residues. As DNA, the CDR3 is TGTGCCAGCAGGTACCTGGACAGGCTCTATGGCTACACCTTC. It yields the protein CASRYLDRLYGYTF.

A single count supports this clone. The chain is built from TRBV4-3 and TRBJ2-1; 7 nucleotides agree with TRBD2. The CDR3 sequence is 15 residues long. The germline V gene encodes CDR1 LGHNA and CDR2 YSLEER. J lost 2 bases, V lost 0 bases, and 1 base had no gene match. DNA for the CDR3: TGCGCCAGCAGCCAAGAAGCGGGGACCTACAATGAGCAGTTCTTC. Protein product: CASSQEAGTYNEQFF.

This chain joins TRBV19 and TRBJ1-5; D gene ambiguous. CDR1 LNHDA and CDR2 SQIVND come from the germline V gene (reference sequence). Trimming removed 2 bases from V and 5 bases from J, with 10 bases in between. The CDR3 is made up of 14 amino acids. CDR3 amino acids: CASSILGGYQPQHF. In nucleotides, the CDR3 is TGTGCCAGTAGTATATTAGGCGGTTATCAGCCCCAGCATTTT. Full variable domain (missing parts from reference TRBV19 and TRBJ1-5): DGGITQSPKYLFRKEGQNVTLSCEQNLNHDAMYWYRQDPGQGLRLIYYSQIVNDFQKGDIAEGYSVSREKKESFPLTVTSAQKNPTAFYLCASSILGGYQPQHFGDGTRLSIL.

The V and J genes are TRBV10-3 and TRBJ2-5; 8 bases align to TRBD2. The germline gives CDR1 ENHRY, CDR2 SYGVKD. The CDR3 length is 18 residues. The ends lost 0 bases at V and 2 bases at J; junction bases unmatched: 11. The CDR3 sequence is CAISESGGGGLTQETQYF. CDR3 nucleotide sequence: TGTGCCATCAGTGAGTCCGGAGGCGGGGGGCTGACTCAAGAGACCCAGTACTTC.

The chain couples TRBV7-2 to TRBJ1-6; the match to TRBD1 covers 8 bases. Germline V gene sequence: CDR1 SGHTA, CDR2 FQGNSA. Unmatched junction bases numbered 7, after V lost 5 bases and J lost 7 bases. This CDR3 spans 15 amino acids. The CDR3 sequence: CASSLGTGWNSPLHF. DNA for the CDR3: TGTGCCAGCAGCCTGGGGACAGGCTGGAATTCACCCCTCCACTTT.

The chain carries TRBV5-1 and TRBJ2-6; perhaps TRBD1 as D (6 bases). The CDR3 is 16 amino acids. Germline V lookup: CDR1 SGHRS, CDR2 YFSETQ. Trimming took 6 bases from V and 1 from J, leaving 14 bases between them. As DNA, the CDR3 is TGCGCCAGCAATACAGGGTTGCTTTCTGGGGCCAACGTCCTGACTTTC. Its protein is CASNTGLLSGANVLTF.

The chain links TRBV4-1 to TRBJ1-1, with D uncertain. Trimming cost V 0 bases and J 1 base, with 9 bases left between them. This CDR3 comprises 15 residues. Germline V gene data show CDR1 as MGHRA and CDR2 as YSYEKL. In DNA form, the CDR3 reads TGCGCCAGCAGCCAAGAGGGAGTGGGGAACACTGAAGCTTTCTTT. This sequence encodes CASSQEGVGNTEAFF.

This clone has a single count. The J gene is TRBJ1-5, the V gene TRBV27; 7 bases are shared with TRBD1. CDR1 MNHEY and CDR2 SMNVEV come from the germline V gene (reference sequence). CDR3 length: 14 residues. J lost 5 bases, V lost 5 bases, and 6 bases had no gene match. The CDR3 DNA reads as TGTGCCAGCAGTAGACAGGGAGCTCATCAGCCCCAGCATTTT. Amino acid sequence: CASSRQGAHQPQHF.

This clone was seen a few times. The rearrangement links TRBV6-2 or TRBV6-3 to TRBJ2-5, with 8 positions matching TRBD1. The germline V gene encodes CDR1 MNHEY and CDR2 SVGEGT. Losses at the gene ends were 2 bases for V and 3 bases for J; bases not matched to a gene: 8. This CDR3 spans 16 amino acids. CDR3 DNA sequence: TGTGCCAGCAGTTACCCTTGGACAGGGACGAAAGAGACCCAGTACTTC. Translating it yields CASSYPWTGTKETQYF.

The J gene is TRBJ1-4, the V gene TRBV4-1; the D gene is possibly TRBD1 (6 bases). The CDR3 consists of 15 residues. V lost 0 bases, J lost 6 bases, and 11 bases lay in between. CDR1 is MGHRA, CDR2 YSYEKL, per germline. CDR3 coding DNA: TGCGCCAGCAGCCAAGAACCCAGGGGAGATGAAAAACTGTTTTTT. It encodes CASSQEPRGDEKLFF.

The chain joins TRBV5-4 to TRBJ2-1, with a possible D match to TRBD2 (5 bases). Per germline, CDR1 SGHNT and CDR2 YYREEE (reference sequence). V lost 3 bases to trimming and J lost 2 bases, with 9 bases between them. The CDR3 extends over 14 amino acids. This chain's CDR3 is CASSSPGAYNEQFF. The CDR3, as DNA: TGTGCCAGCAGCTCTCCCGGGGCCTACAATGAGCAGTTCTTC.

This chain joins TRBV5-4 and TRBJ2-3; perhaps TRBD1 as D (6 bases). Germline V lookup: CDR1 SGHNT, CDR2 YYREEE (reference sequence). V gave up 4 bases and J gave up 4 bases, with 10 bases separating them. The CDR3 length is 13 residues. CDR3 DNA: TGTGCCAGCAGCGGGGCAGGGGCAGATACGCAGTATTTT. This translates into CASSGAGADTQYF.

The V gene is TRBV9, the J gene TRBJ2-7; 8 nucleotides align to TRBD1. The CDR3 sequence is 16 residues long. CDR1 and CDR2 (germline): SGDLS, YYNGEE. With 2 bases clipped from V and 0 bases from J, the junction kept 7 bases outside the gene matches. The DNA of the CDR3 is TGTGCCAGCAGCGTCACGGACAGGGCCAGCTCCTACGAGCAGTACTTC. Translating it yields CASSVTDRASSYEQYF.

The chain combines TRBV4-3 with TRBJ1-1; D gene ambiguous. From germline, CDR1 is LGHNA and CDR2 YSLEER. Trimming took off 0 bases at V and 6 bases at J, with 11 bases between the two ends. CDR3 length: 14 residues. CDR3 sequence (DNA): TGCGCCAGCAGCCAAGATGGAGGGTGGGCTGAAGCTTTCTTT. It encodes CASSQDGGWAEAFF.

The V gene is TRBV6-5, the J gene TRBJ1-1; D gene ambiguous. Germline loops: CDR1 MNHEY, CDR2 SVGAGI. V lost 6 bases, J lost 1 base, and 12 bases lay in between. This CDR3 has 14 amino acids. CDR3 in amino acids: CASRPGRGNTEAFF. CDR3 coding DNA: TGTGCCAGCAGACCCGGGCGGGGGAACACTGAAGCTTTCTTT.